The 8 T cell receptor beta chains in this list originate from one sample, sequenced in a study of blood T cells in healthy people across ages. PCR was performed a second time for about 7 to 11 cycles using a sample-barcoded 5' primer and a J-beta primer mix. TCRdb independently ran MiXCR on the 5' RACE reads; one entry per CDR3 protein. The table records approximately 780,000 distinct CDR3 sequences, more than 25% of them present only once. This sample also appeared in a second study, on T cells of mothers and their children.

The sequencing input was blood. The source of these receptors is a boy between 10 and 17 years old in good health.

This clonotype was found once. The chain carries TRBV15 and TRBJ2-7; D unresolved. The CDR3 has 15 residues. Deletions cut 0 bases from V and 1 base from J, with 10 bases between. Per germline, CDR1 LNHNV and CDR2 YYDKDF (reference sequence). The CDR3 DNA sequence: TGTGCCACCAGCAGAGAAACGACCCAATCCTACGAGCAGTACTTC. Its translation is CATSRETTQSYEQYF. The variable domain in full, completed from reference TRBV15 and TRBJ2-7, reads DAMVIQNPRYQVTQFGKPVTLSCSQTLNHNVMYWYQQKSSQAPKLLFHYYDKDFNNEADTPDNFQSRRPNTSFCFLDIRSPGLGDTAMYLCATSRETTQSYEQYFGPGTRLTVT.

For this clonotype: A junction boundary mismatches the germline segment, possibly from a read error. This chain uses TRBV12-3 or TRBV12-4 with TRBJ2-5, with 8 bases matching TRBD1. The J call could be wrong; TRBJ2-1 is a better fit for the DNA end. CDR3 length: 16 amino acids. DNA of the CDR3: TGTGCTAGCAAGAACCCACGGGACAGGACCTACAATGAGCAGTTCTTC. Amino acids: CASKNPRDRTYNEQFF.

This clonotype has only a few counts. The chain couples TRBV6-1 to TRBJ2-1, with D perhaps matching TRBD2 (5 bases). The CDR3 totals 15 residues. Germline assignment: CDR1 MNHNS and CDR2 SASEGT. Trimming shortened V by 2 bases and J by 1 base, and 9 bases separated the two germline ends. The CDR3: CASSEHTGSYNEQFF. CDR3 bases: TGTGCCAGCAGTGAACATACGGGGTCCTACAATGAGCAGTTCTTC.

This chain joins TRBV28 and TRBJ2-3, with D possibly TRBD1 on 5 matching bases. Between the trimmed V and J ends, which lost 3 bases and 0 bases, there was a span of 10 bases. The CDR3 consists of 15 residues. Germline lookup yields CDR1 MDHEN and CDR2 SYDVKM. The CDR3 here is CASSLGYRSTDTQYF. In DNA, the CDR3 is TGTGCCAGCAGTTTGGGGTACAGGAGCACAGATACGCAGTATTTT.

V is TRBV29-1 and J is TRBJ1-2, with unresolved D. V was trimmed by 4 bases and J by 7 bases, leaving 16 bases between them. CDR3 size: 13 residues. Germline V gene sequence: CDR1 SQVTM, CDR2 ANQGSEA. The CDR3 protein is CSVGGRDRGGYTF. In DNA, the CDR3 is TGCAGCGTTGGCGGCCGGGATCGGGGTGGCTACACCTTC.

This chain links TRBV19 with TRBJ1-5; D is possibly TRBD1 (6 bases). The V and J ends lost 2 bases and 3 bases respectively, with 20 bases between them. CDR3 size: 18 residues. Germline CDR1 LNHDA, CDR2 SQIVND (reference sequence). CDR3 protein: CASSILTGQWGINQPQHF. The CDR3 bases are TGTGCCAGTAGTATATTGACAGGACAATGGGGGATCAATCAGCCCCAGCATTTT.

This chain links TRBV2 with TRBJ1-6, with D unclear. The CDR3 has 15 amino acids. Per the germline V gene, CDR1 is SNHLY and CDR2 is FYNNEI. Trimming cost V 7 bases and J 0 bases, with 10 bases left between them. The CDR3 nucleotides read TGTGCCAGCAAGGGCAGCAGCTCCTATAATTCACCCCTCCACTTT. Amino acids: CASKGSSSYNSPLHF.

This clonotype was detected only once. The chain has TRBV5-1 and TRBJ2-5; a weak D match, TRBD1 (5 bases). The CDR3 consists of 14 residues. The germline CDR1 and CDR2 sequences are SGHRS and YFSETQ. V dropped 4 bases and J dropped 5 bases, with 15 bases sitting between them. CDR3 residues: CASSLTDNTETQYF. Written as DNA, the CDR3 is TGCGCCAGCAGCCTGACGGACAATACGGAGACCCAGTACTTC.